The 9 T cell receptor beta chains below all came from one sample that was sequenced in a study of control samples from healthy donors and cancer patients. Assay used: immunoSEQ multiplex PCR; TCRdb lists only in-frame clones, some missing. The repertoire holds tens of thousands of clones, with around nine tenths as singletons. Sequencing input: PBMCs. The source of these receptors is a man aged 35-49 years with colorectal cancer.

This clone has a single count. The chain employs TRBV3-1 (or the pseudogene TRBV3-2) and TRBJ2-3; TRBD2 matches 9 bases. The junction had 2 bases not matched to a gene; V was cut back by 6 bases and J by 1 base. Per the germline V gene, CDR1 is LGHDT and CDR2 is YNNKEL (reference sequence). The CDR3 is made up of 14 amino acids. The DNA for the CDR3 is TGTGCCAGCAGGCGGACTAGCGGCACAGATACGCAGTATTTT. This encodes CASRRTSGTDTQYF.

This CDR3 reads CASSYSRKTDTQYF. As DNA, the CDR3 is TGTGCCAGCAGTTACTCACGAAAAACAGATACGCAGTATTTT. This rearrangement joins TRBV6-5 to TRBJ2-3; D unclear. Trimming pared 0 bases from V and 3 bases from J, leaving 7 bases between. This CDR3 region has 14 residues. Per germline, CDR1 MNHEY and CDR2 SVGAGI.

The CDR3 nucleotides are TGTGCCAGCTCATCCGAACCCCCAGGACTGGGCAACTACGAGCAGTACTTC. As protein: CASSSEPPGLGNYEQYF. The chain carries TRBV18 and TRBJ2-7; a possible D gene is TRBD2 (5 bases). Germline values: CDR1 KGHSH, CDR2 LQKENI. V lost 5 bases to trimming and J lost 3 bases, with 23 bases between them. CDR3 length: 17 residues.

The chain joins TRBV10-3 to TRBJ2-2, with 8 nucleotides matching TRBD2. CDR1 and CDR2 (germline): ENHRY, SYGVKD. The CDR3 covers 14 residues. V lost 3 bases to trimming and J lost 8 bases; unmatched junction nucleotides: 5. In nucleotides, the CDR3 is TGTGCCATCAGTGAATTGAGCGGGAGTGGGGAGCTGTTTTTT. Its translation: CAISELSGSGELFF.

V and J are TRBV7-9 and TRBJ2-7; D is perhaps TRBD2 (6 bases). Trimming cost V 0 bases and J 0 bases, with 9 bases left between them. Germline V gene lookup returns CDR1 SEHNR and CDR2 FQNEAQ (reference sequence). The CDR3 consists of 15 residues. In DNA, the CDR3 is TGTGCCAGCAGCTTAGCGAACGGGGGCTCCTACGAGCAGTACTTC. Residues: CASSLANGGSYEQYF.

CDR3 residues: CASSLGRASNYGYTF. The DNA of the CDR3 is TGCGCCAGCAGCTTGGGTCGGGCTTCTAACTATGGCTACACCTTC. This rearrangement joins TRBV5-1 to TRBJ1-2; D is unclear. Per germline, CDR1 SGHRS and CDR2 YFSETQ. CDR3 length: 15 amino acids. V lost 0 bases and J 0 bases, leaving 9 bases between the germline ends.

This clone was seen a single time. The gene calls are TRBV6-5 and TRBJ2-7, with D tentatively TRBD2 (5 bases). Trimming took 4 bases from V and 0 from J, leaving 7 bases between them. The CDR3 loop spans 13 amino acids. Germline loops: CDR1 MNHEY, CDR2 SVGAGI. CDR3 sequence: CASSWRSSYEQYF. The CDR3 DNA reads as TGTGCCAGCAGTTGGAGGAGCTCCTACGAGCAGTACTTC.

This clone is a singleton in its sample. V gene TRBV29-1 combines with J gene TRBJ2-1; D not certain. Trimming stripped 7 bases from V and 8 bases from J, with 15 bases between. The CDR3 runs to 12 residues. The germline V gene has CDR1 SQVTM and CDR2 ANQGSEA. CDR3 nucleotides: TGCAGCGGTTCCGGGCCCTTCGATGAGCAGTTCTTC. Its translation: CSGSGPFDEQFF.

The V and J genes are TRBV27 and TRBJ1-6, with D hard to call. Germline values: CDR1 MNHEY, CDR2 SMNVEV (reference sequence). V was trimmed by 5 bases and J by 6 bases, leaving 5 bases between them. The CDR3 has 12 residues. CDR3 bases: TGTGCCAGCAGTCCCATTAATTCACCCCTCCACTTT. Residues: CASSPINSPLHF.